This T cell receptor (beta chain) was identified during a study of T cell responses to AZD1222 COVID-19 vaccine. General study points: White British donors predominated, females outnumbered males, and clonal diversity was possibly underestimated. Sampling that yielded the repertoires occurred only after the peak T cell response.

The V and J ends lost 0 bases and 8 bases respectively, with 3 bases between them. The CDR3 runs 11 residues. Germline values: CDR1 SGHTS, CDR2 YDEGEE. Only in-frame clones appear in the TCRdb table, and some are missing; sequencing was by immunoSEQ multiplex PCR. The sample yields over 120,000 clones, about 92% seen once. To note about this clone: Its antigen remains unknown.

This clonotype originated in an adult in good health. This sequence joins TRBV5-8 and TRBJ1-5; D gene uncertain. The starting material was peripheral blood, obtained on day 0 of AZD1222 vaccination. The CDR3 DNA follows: TGTGCCAGCAGCTTGGTGGAGCCCCAGCATTTT. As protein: CASSLVEPQHF.